This entry features one T cell receptor beta chain sequence. The V and J ends lost 0 bases and 0 bases, in that order; junction bases with no gene match: 0. Germline CDR1 and CDR2: SQVTM and ANQGSEA. The CDR3 loop spans 14 amino acids. The sample originates from a study of blood T cell repertoires in COVID-19. Background on the study: There were acute and convalescent COVID-19 samples, and they came from the United States, Italy and Spain.

The method was immunoSEQ multiplex PCR; TCRdb's version includes in-frame clones alone and lacks a portion of them. This table holds tens of thousands of clones, around nine tenths found once. The chain recombines TRBV29-1 with TRBJ2-7, with TRBD2 matching over 9 bases. The source is a man aged 55 to 69 with active COVID-19. Sequences were obtained from peripheral blood. The CDR3 region is CSVEERGGSYEQYF. The CDR3 coding sequence is TGCAGCGTTGAAGAGCGGGGGGGCTCCTACGAGCAGTACTTC.